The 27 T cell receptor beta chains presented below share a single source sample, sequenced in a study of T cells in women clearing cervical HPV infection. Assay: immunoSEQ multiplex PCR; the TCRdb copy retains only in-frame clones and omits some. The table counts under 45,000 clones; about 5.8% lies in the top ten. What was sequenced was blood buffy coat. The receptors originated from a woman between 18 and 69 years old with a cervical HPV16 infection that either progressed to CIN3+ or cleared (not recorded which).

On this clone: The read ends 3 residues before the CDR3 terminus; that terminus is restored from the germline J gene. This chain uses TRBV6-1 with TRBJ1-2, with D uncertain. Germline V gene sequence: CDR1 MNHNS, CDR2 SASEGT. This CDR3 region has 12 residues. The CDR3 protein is CASSETVYDYTF. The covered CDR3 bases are TGTGCCAGCAGTGAAACAGTTTACGAC.

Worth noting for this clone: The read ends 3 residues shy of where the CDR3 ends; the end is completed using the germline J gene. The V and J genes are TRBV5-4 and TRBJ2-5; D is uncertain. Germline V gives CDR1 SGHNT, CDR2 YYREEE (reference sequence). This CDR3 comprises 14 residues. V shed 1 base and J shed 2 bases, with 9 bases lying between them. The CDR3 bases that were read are TGTGCCAGCAGCTTGTTCGGGTTTCAAGAGACC. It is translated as CASSLFGFQET. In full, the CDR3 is CASSLFGFQETQYF.

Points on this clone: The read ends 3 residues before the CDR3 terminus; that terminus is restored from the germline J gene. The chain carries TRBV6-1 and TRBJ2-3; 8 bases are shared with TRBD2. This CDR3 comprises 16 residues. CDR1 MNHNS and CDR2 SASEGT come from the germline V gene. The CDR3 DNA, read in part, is TGTGCCAGCAGTGAGGACGGGGGGGCGGGCAATCAGCCG. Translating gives CASSEDGGAGNQP. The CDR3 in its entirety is CASSEDGGAGNQPQYF.

This CDR3 reads CASGLAGSYEQYF. Incomplete CDR3 DNA: TGTGCCAGCGGACTAGCGGGATCCTACGAG. The genes are TRBV5-4 and TRBJ2-7; TRBD2 aligns across 12 bases. Read data end 3 residues before the CDR3 end; the end is taken from the germline J gene. Trimming at V came to 7 bases and at J to 1 base, leaving 0 bases not matched to a gene. The CDR3 runs 13 residues. The germline CDR1 and CDR2 sequences are SGHNT and YYREEE (reference sequence).

Incomplete CDR3 DNA: TGTGCCTGGACAGGGGTCAGCGGGGGAAACAATGAG. This encodes CAWTGVSGGNNE. The CDR3 as a whole reads CAWTGVSGGNNEQFF. This chain uses TRBV30 with TRBJ2-1; 8 bases align to TRBD2. The CDR3 end is not reached by the read, which stops 3 residues before it; the germline J gene fills it in. From germline, CDR1 is GTSNPN and CDR2 SVGIG (reference sequence). The CDR3 covers 15 residues. V trimming: 4 bases; J trimming: 5 bases; junction bases outside the gene matches: 10. Variable domain in full (rest from reference TRBV30 and TRBJ2-1): SQTIHQWPATLVQPVGSPLSLECTVEGTSNPNLYWYRQAAGRGLQLLFYSVGIGQISSEVPQNLSASRPQDRQFILSSKKLLLSDSGFYLCAWTGVSGGNNEQFFGPGTRLTVL.

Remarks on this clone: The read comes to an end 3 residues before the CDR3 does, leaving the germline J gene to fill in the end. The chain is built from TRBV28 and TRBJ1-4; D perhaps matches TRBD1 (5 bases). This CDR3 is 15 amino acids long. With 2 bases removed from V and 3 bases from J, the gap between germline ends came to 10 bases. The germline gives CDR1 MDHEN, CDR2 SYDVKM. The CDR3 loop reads CASSLPGSANEKLFF. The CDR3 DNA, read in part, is TGTGCCAGCAGTTTACCAGGGTCCGCTAATGAAAAA. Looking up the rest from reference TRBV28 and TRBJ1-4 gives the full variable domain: DVKVTQSSRYLVKRTGEKVFLECVQDMDHENMFWYRQDPGLGLRLIYFSYDVKMKEKGDIPEGYSVSREKKERFSLILESASTNQTSMYLCASSLPGSANEKLFFGSGTQLSVL.

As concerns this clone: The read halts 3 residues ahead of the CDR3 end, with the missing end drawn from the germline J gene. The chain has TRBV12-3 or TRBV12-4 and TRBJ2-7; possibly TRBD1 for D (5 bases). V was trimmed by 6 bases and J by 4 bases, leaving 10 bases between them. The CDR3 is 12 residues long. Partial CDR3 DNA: TGTGCCAGCAGCCCTGACAGTTACGAG. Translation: CASSPDSYE. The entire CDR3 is CASSPDSYEQYF.

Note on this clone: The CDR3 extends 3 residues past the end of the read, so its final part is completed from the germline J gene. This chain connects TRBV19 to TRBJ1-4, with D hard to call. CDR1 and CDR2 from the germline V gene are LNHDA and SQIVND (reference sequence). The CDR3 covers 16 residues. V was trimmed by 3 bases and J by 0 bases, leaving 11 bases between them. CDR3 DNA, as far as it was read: TGTGCCAGTAGTATGGGTACAACTACAACTAATGAAAAA. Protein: CASSMGTTTTNEK. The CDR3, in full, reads CASSMGTTTTNEKLFF.

The CDR3 bases that were read are TGTGCCATCAGTCGGACAGGGGACACCGGGGAG. It encodes CAISRTGDTGE. The whole CDR3 sequence reads CAISRTGDTGELFF. The genes are TRBV10-3 and TRBJ2-2; 9 bases fit TRBD1. The CDR3 extends 3 residues past the end of the read, so its final part is completed from the germline J gene. CDR1 and CDR2 (germline): ENHRY, SYGVKD. The CDR3 sequence is 14 residues long. Trimming took 5 bases from V and 3 from J; bases not matched to a gene: 1.

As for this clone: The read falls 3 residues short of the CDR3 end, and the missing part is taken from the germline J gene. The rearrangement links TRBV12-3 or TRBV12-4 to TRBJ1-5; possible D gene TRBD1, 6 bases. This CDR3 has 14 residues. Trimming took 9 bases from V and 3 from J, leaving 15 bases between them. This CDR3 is CASLRGGFNQPQHF. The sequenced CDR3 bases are TGTGCCAGTCTCAGGGGCGGCTTCAATCAGCCC.

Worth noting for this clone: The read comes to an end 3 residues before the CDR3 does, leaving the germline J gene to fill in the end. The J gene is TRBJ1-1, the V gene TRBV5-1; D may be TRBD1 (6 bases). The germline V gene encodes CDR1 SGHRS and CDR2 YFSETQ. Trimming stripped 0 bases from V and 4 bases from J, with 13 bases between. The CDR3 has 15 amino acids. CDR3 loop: CASSLEQGSSTEAFF. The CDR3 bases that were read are TGCGCCAGCAGCTTGGAACAGGGCAGCAGCACTGAA.

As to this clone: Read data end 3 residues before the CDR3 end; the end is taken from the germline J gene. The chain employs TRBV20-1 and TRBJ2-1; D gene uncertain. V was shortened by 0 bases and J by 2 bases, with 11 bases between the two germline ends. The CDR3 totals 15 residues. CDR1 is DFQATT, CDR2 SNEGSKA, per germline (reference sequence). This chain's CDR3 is CSARDRVQTYNEQFF. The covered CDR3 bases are TGCAGTGCTAGAGACCGGGTCCAAACCTACAATGAG.

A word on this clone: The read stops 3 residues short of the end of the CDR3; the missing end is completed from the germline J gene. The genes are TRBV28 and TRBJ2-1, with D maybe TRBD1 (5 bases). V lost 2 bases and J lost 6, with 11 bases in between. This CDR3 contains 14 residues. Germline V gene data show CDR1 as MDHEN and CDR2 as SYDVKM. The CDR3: CASSLLAGRNEQFF. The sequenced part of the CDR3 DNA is TGTGCCAGCAGTTTACTGGCAGGGCGCAATGAG.

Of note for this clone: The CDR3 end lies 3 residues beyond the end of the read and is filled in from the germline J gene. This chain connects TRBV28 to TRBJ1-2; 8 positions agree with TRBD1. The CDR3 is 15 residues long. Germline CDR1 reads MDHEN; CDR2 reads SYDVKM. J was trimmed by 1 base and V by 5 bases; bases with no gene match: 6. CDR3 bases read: TGTGCCAGCAGTGACCAGGGGGCAGTTAACTATGGC. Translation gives CASSDQGAVNYG. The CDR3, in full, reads CASSDQGAVNYGYTF.

The CDR3 bases that were read are TGTGCCAGCAGTGACCCGGGACAAAACTATGGC. This gives the protein CASSDPGQNYG. The complete CDR3 reads CASSDPGQNYGYTF. This sequence joins TRBV2 and TRBJ1-2; maybe TRBD1 (6 bases). The read stops 3 residues short of the end of the CDR3; the missing end is completed from the germline J gene. V lost 3 bases to trimming and J lost 2 bases, with 10 bases between them. Germline assignment: CDR1 SNHLY and CDR2 FYNNEI. There are 14 residues in the CDR3.

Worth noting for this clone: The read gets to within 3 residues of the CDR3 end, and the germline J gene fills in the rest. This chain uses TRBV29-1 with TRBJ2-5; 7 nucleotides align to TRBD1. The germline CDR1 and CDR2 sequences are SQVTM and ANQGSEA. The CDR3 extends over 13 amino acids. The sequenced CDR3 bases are TGCAGCGCCGCCCCCAACAGGGACAGTACC. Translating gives CSAAPNRDST. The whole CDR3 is CSAAPNRDSTQYF.

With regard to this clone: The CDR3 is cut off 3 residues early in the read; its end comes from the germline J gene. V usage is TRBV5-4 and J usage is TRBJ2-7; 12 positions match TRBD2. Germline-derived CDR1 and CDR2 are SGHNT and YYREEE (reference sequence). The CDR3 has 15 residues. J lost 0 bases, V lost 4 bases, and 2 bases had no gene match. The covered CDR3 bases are TGTGCCAGCAGCCCGGGACTAGCGGGCTCCTACGAG. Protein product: CASSPGLAGSYE. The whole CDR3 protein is CASSPGLAGSYEQYF.

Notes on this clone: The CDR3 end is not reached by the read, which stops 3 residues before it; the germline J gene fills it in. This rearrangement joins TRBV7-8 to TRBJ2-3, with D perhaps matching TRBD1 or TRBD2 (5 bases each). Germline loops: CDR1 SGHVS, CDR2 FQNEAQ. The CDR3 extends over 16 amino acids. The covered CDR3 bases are TGTGCCAGCAGCTTAGAAGGAGCGAGGGGCAATCAGCCG. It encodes CASSLEGARGNQP. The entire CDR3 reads CASSLEGARGNQPQYF.

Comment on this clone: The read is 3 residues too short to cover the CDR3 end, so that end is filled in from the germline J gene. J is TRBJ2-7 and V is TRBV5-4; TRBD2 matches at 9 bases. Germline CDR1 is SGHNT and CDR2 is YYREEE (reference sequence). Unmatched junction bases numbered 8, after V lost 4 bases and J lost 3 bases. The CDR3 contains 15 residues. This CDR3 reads CASSRAGTSSYEQYF. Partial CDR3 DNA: TGTGCCAGCAGCAGGGCCGGGACTAGCAGCTACGAG.

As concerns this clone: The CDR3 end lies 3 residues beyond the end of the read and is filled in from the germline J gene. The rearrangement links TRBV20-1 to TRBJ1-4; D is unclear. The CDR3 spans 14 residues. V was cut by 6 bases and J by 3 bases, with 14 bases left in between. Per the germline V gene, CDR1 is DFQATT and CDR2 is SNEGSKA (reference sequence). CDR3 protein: CSAASRSPNEKLFF. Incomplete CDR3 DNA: TGCAGTGCCGCATCAAGAAGCCCTAATGAAAAA.

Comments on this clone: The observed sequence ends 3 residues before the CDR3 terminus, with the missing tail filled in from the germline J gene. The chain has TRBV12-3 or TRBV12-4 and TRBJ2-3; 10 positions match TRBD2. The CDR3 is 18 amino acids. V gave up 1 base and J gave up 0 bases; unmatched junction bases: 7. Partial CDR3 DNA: TGTGCCAGCAGTTTAGTGGGACTAGCGAGAACTAGCACAGATACG. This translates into CASSLVGLARTSTDT. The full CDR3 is CASSLVGLARTSTDTQYF.

The CDR3 here is CASSPPRWAGYGYTF. The sequenced part of the CDR3 DNA is TGTGCCAGCAGCCCCCCTCGTTGGGCGGGCTATGGC. The chain combines TRBV7-9 with TRBJ1-2; D is uncertain. The CDR3 extends 3 residues past the end of the read, so its final part is completed from the germline J gene. Germline loops: CDR1 SEHNR, CDR2 FQNEAQ (reference sequence). This CDR3 has 15 amino acids. V lost 5 bases and J lost 4, with 17 bases in between.

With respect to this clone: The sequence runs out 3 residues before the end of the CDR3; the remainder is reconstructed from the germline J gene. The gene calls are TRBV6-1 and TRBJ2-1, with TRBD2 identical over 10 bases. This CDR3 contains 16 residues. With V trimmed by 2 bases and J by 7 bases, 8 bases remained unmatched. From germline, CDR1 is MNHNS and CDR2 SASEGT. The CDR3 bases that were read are TGTGCCAGCAGTGAATCCCCTAGCGGGAGCAGGAATGAG. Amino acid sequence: CASSESPSGSRNE. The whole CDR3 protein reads CASSESPSGSRNEQFF.

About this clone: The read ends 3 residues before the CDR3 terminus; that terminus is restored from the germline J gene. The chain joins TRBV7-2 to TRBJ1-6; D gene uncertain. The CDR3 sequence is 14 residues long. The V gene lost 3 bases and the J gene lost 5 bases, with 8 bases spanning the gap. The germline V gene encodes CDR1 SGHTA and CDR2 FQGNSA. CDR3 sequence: CASSLNSNNSPLHF. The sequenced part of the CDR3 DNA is TGTGCCAGCAGCTTGAACAGTAATAATTCACCC.

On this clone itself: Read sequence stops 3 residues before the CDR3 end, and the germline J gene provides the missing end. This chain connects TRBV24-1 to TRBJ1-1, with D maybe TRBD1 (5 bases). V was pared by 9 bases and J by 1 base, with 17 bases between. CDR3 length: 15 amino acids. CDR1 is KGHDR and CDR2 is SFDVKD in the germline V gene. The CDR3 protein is CATFFPTGENTEAFF. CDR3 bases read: TGTGCCACCTTTTTTCCCACAGGCGAGAACACTGAA.

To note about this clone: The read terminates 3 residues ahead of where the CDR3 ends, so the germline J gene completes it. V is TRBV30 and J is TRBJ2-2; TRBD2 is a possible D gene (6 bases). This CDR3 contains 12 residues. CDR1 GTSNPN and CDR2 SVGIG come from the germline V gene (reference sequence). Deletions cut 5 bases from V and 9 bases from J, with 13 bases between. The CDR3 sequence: CAWGSGRWELFF. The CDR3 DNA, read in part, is TGTGCCTGGGGTAGCGGAAGGTGGGAG.

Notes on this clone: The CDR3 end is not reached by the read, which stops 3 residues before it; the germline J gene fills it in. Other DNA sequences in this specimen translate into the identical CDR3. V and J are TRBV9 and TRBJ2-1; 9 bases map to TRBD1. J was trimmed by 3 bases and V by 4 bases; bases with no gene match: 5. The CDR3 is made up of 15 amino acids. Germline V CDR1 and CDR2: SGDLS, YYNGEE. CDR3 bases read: TGTGCCAGCAGCCCCGGGACAGGGAGCTACAATGAG. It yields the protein CASSPGTGSYNE. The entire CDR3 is CASSPGTGSYNEQFF. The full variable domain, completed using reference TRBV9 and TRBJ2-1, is DSGVTQTPKHLITATGQRVTLRCSPRSGDLSVYWYQQSLDQGLQFLIQYYNGEERAKGNILERFSAQQFPDLHSELNLSSLELGDSALYFCASSPGTGSYNEQFFGPGTRLTVL.